Listed here are 10 T cell receptor beta chains from one sample, sequenced in a study of blood T cell repertoires in COVID-19. TCRdb's table, derived via immunoSEQ multiplex PCR, lists solely in-frame clones and lacks some. In the table there are about 210,000 clones, 80% of which are singletons. The sequenced material came from peripheral blood. Receptor source: a woman in her seventies with acute or convalescent COVID-19.

The J gene is TRBJ2-3, the V gene TRBV4-2, with 8 bases fitting TRBD2. The V gene's germline CDR1 is LGHNA and CDR2 YNFKEQ. J gave up 4 bases and V 4 bases, and 4 bases lay outside the gene matches. This CDR3 comprises 14 residues. CDR3 in DNA: TGTGCCAGCAGCCTGACTAGCGCCGCAGATACGCAGTATTTT. Translated: CASSLTSAADTQYF.

A single count supports this clone. This chain uses TRBV7-9 with TRBJ1-1, with TRBD1 matching 7 bases. V gave up 5 bases and J gave up 8 bases; unmatched junction bases: 11. Germline V lookup: CDR1 SEHNR, CDR2 FQNEAQ (reference sequence). CDR3 size: 14 residues. Written as DNA, the CDR3 is TGTGCCAGCAGCCCTTATAATGGACAGGAGGAAGCTTTCTTT. Protein sequence: CASSPYNGQEEAFF.

This chain links TRBV27 with TRBJ2-3, with 9 bases identical to TRBD1. Germline-derived CDR1 and CDR2 are MNHEY and SMNVEV (reference sequence). This CDR3 comprises 13 residues. V lost 5 bases, J lost 9 bases, and 6 bases stayed unmatched. The chain's CDR3 is CASSRRDRDTQYF. The CDR3 DNA is TGTGCCAGCAGTAGACGGGACAGGGACACGCAGTATTTT.

This clone has just one count. The rearrangement uses TRBV4-2 and TRBJ2-1; D may be TRBD1 (5 bases). CDR3 length: 17 amino acids. Per germline, CDR1 LGHNA and CDR2 YNFKEQ. The ends were cut back, 1 base at V and 0 bases at J, with 13 bases in the middle. CDR3 sequence (DNA): TGTGCCAGCAGCCAAGGGGCAGGGTTTAGCTCCTACAATGAGCAGTTCTTC. It translates to CASSQGAGFSSYNEQFF.

This clone was seen a few times. V gene TRBV24-1 combines with J gene TRBJ2-5; D is unclear. There are 15 residues in the CDR3. With 1 base removed from V and 1 base from J, the gap between germline ends came to 9 bases. The germline V gene encodes CDR1 KGHDR and CDR2 SFDVKD. The CDR3 region has the DNA TGTGCCACCAGTGATTTAGGAGCTTCCCAAGAGACCCAGTACTTC. Translation: CATSDLGASQETQYF.

This sequence joins TRBV12-3 or TRBV12-4 and TRBJ1-2; possible D gene TRBD1, 6 bases. Trimming pared 6 bases from V and 11 bases from J, leaving 19 bases between. The CDR3 is made up of 13 amino acids. This CDR3 is CASRAGTSSTYTF. The CDR3 DNA reads as TGTGCCAGCAGGGCCGGGACATCCTCAACTTACACCTTC.

This chain uses TRBV10-2 with TRBJ2-2, with TRBD2 as a possible D gene (6 bases). The CDR3 runs to 14 residues. CDR1 and CDR2 (germline): WSHSY, SAAADI. V shed 6 bases and J shed 5 bases, with 13 bases lying between them. The CDR3 coding sequence is TGCGCCAGCAGGGACTCGGGGGAAACCGGGGAGCTGTTTTTT. It encodes CASRDSGETGELFF.

The CDR3 DNA follows: TGCGCCAGCAGCCAAGAGAGGGACAGGACGTACGAGCAGTACTTC. This encodes CASSQERDRTYEQYF. The chain couples TRBV4-3 to TRBJ2-7; 8 nucleotides line up with TRBD1. After removal of 0 bases from V and 4 bases from J, the junction contained 5 bases not matched to a gene. Germline CDR1 is LGHNA and CDR2 is YSLEER. The CDR3 is 15 amino acids.

J is TRBJ2-4 and V is TRBV2; possibly TRBD2 for D (6 bases). CDR1 and CDR2 (germline): SNHLY, FYNNEI. V lost 5 bases, J lost 0 bases, and 11 bases lay in between. CDR3 length: 15 residues. The CDR3 DNA is TGTGCCAGCAGTATACCGGGACTAGCCAAAAACATTCAGTACTTC. The encoded protein is CASSIPGLAKNIQYF.

The chain is built from TRBV18 and TRBJ2-2, with 11 positions matching TRBD1. Germline V gene sequence: CDR1 KGHSH, CDR2 LQKENI. V was pared by 4 bases and J by 0 bases, with 1 base of the junction left unmatched. This CDR3 comprises 16 residues. The DNA for the CDR3 is TGTGCCAGCTCACAGGGACAGGGGGCGAACACCGGGGAGCTGTTTTTT. The encoded protein is CASSQGQGANTGELFF. Based on the CDR3 plus reference TRBV18 and TRBJ2-2, the full variable domain is NAGVMQNPRHLVRRRGQEARLRCSPMKGHSHVYWYRQLPEEGLKFMVYLQKENIIDESGMPKERFSAEFPKEGPSILRIQQVVRGDSAAYFCASSQGQGANTGELFFGEGSRLTVL.